A selection of T cell receptor beta chains follows, all from one sample in a study of shared clonotypes between healthy human individuals. The table came from immunoSEQ multiplex PCR; TCRdb's copy has only in-frame clones and leaves some out. This repertoire shows roughly 2.1 million clones, about 92% found once; its top ten account for 1.5% to 2%. Material for sequencing was naive CD8+ T cells from PBMCs. The receptor set was obtained from a man aged 18 to 29 in good health. Some clones in this sample may be carry-over from other donors' samples. CDR3s include the opening cysteine and the closing phenylalanine or tryptophan. The order of the fields is D gene, clone size, V gene, J gene, CDR3 DNA, CDR3 protein. A D gene is named only where the DNA matches it firmly. The size entry is marked missing in some rows and otherwise reads once, few, many or a size class.

d_call: TRBD2; clone_size: -; v_call: TRBV28; j_call: TRBJ2-3; cdr3_nt: TGTGCCAGCACCTCGTGGGGCGGGAGAACAGATACGCAGTATTTT; cdr3_aa: CASTSWGGRTDTQYF
d_call: -; clone_size: -; v_call: TRBV29-1; j_call: TRBJ2-1; cdr3_nt: TGCAGCGGAGCTTTAGCCAGCTCCTACAATGAGCAGTTCTTC; cdr3_aa: CSGALASSYNEQFF
d_call: TRBD2; clone_size: once; v_call: TRBV11-3; j_call: TRBJ2-2; cdr3_nt: TGTGCCAGCAGCTTAGAAAAGGGGTGGCTAGCGGGAGACACCGGGGAGCTGTTTTTT; cdr3_aa: CASSLEKGWLAGDTGELFF
d_call: -; clone_size: -; v_call: TRBV30; j_call: TRBJ1-2; cdr3_nt: TGTGCCTGGAGTGAAGGGAAGACTAACTATGGCTACACCTTC; cdr3_aa: CAWSEGKTNYGYTF
d_call: -; clone_size: -; v_call: TRBV6-4; j_call: TRBJ2-6; cdr3_nt: TGTGCCAGCAGTGACACCGTGCGCTCTGGGGCCAACGTCCTGACTTTC; cdr3_aa: CASSDTVRSGANVLTF
d_call: TRBD2; clone_size: once; v_call: TRBV29-1; j_call: TRBJ2-1; cdr3_nt: TGCAGCGTTGAAAGGCTAGCGGGAGTTTACAATGAGCAGTTCTTC; cdr3_aa: CSVERLAGVYNEQFF
d_call: TRBD1; clone_size: -; v_call: TRBV5-1; j_call: TRBJ2-2; cdr3_nt: TGCGCCAGCAGCTGGACAGGGGGCCCCGGGGAGCTGTTTTTT; cdr3_aa: CASSWTGGPGELFF
d_call: -; clone_size: -; v_call: TRBV11-2; j_call: TRBJ2-7; cdr3_nt: TGTGCCAGCAGCGCCGGGGAGGGGGCTGGGGCACGCGAGCAGTACTTC; cdr3_aa: CASSAGEGAGAREQYF
d_call: -; clone_size: -; v_call: TRBV19; j_call: TRBJ1-2; cdr3_nt: TGTGCCAGTAGTATAGCCCCAGCCTATGGCTACACCTTC; cdr3_aa: CASSIAPAYGYTF
d_call: -; clone_size: -; v_call: TRBV6-1; j_call: TRBJ2-2; cdr3_nt: TGTGCCAGCAGTGACGGCCCCTTCGGGGGGAACACCGGGGAGCTGTTTTTT; cdr3_aa: CASSDGPFGGNTGELFF
d_call: TRBD1; clone_size: -; v_call: TRBV28; j_call: TRBJ2-7; cdr3_nt: TGTGCCAGCAGTTTATCCCGACAGGGGGACACCTACGAGCAGTACTTC; cdr3_aa: CASSLSRQGDTYEQYF
d_call: -; clone_size: -; v_call: TRBV6-1; j_call: TRBJ1-2; cdr3_nt: TGTGCCAGCAGTGAACGGCTGGGAGGTTTGTATGGCTACACCTTC; cdr3_aa: CASSERLGGLYGYTF
d_call: -; clone_size: -; v_call: TRBV11-2; j_call: TRBJ2-2; cdr3_nt: TGTGCCAGCAGCTTTAACGTATACACCGGGGAGCTGTTTTTT; cdr3_aa: CASSFNVYTGELFF
d_call: -; clone_size: once; v_call: TRBV19; j_call: TRBJ2-2; cdr3_nt: TGTGCCAGTAGTATAGGTCGGATAAGTGTGCTGTTTTTT; cdr3_aa: CASSIGRISVLFF
d_call: -; clone_size: once; v_call: TRBV27; j_call: TRBJ2-7; cdr3_nt: TGTGCCAGCAGTTTATCCTCCGCACGGTCCTACGAGCAGTACTTC; cdr3_aa: CASSLSSARSYEQYF
d_call: -; clone_size: -; v_call: TRBV28; j_call: TRBJ2-7; cdr3_nt: TGTGCCAGCAGTCTTATAGATATGGGGCTCGAGCAGTACTTC; cdr3_aa: CASSLIDMGLEQYF
d_call: -; clone_size: -; v_call: TRBV9; j_call: TRBJ2-7; cdr3_nt: TGTGCCAGCAGCGCCGAGTACAGGGACGAGCAGTACTTC; cdr3_aa: CASSAEYRDEQYF
d_call: TRBD1; clone_size: -; v_call: TRBV27; j_call: TRBJ2-7; cdr3_nt: TGTGCCAGCAGTTGGGGACAGGGGTACGAGCAGTACTTC; cdr3_aa: CASSWGQGYEQYF
d_call: TRBD2; clone_size: -; v_call: TRBV7-9; j_call: TRBJ2-3; cdr3_nt: TGTGCCAGCAGCTCCCTACTTAGCGGGACTAGCACAGATACGCAGTATTTT; cdr3_aa: CASSSLLSGTSTDTQYF
d_call: -; clone_size: -; v_call: TRBV7-9; j_call: TRBJ2-1; cdr3_nt: TGTGCCAGCAGTGGGACTGAGCAGTTCTTC; cdr3_aa: CASSGTEQFF
d_call: -; clone_size: -; v_call: TRBV4-3; j_call: TRBJ2-2; cdr3_nt: TGCGCCAGCAGCCCAAATAGCGTGAAGGGGGAGCTGTTTTTT; cdr3_aa: CASSPNSVKGELFF
d_call: TRBD1; clone_size: -; v_call: TRBV6-6; j_call: TRBJ1-1; cdr3_nt: TGTGCCAGCAGACTAGGACAGGGCGGGGTAGCTTTCTTT; cdr3_aa: CASRLGQGGVAFF
d_call: TRBD1; clone_size: few; v_call: TRBV10-1; j_call: TRBJ1-1; cdr3_nt: TGCGCCAGCAGTGAGAAGGGGGCGGAGAGTGAAGCTTTCTTT; cdr3_aa: CASSEKGAESEAFF
d_call: -; clone_size: -; v_call: TRBV7-3; j_call: TRBJ2-1; cdr3_nt: TGTGCCAGCAGCTTAAACTCAGGGAAGAATGAGCAGTTCTTC; cdr3_aa: CASSLNSGKNEQFF
d_call: -; clone_size: -; v_call: TRBV9; j_call: TRBJ2-1; cdr3_nt: TGTGCCAGCAGCGTAGCTGGACCGAATGAGCAGTTCTTC; cdr3_aa: CASSVAGPNEQFF
d_call: -; clone_size: -; v_call: TRBV27; j_call: TRBJ2-5; cdr3_nt: TGTGCCAGCAGTGGGTACAGGAGGAAAGAGACCCAGTACTTC; cdr3_aa: CASSGYRRKETQYF
d_call: -; clone_size: -; v_call: TRBV5-6; j_call: TRBJ2-1; cdr3_nt: TGTGCCAGCAGCCCGGGACTTCTGGAGCAGTTCTTC; cdr3_aa: CASSPGLLEQFF